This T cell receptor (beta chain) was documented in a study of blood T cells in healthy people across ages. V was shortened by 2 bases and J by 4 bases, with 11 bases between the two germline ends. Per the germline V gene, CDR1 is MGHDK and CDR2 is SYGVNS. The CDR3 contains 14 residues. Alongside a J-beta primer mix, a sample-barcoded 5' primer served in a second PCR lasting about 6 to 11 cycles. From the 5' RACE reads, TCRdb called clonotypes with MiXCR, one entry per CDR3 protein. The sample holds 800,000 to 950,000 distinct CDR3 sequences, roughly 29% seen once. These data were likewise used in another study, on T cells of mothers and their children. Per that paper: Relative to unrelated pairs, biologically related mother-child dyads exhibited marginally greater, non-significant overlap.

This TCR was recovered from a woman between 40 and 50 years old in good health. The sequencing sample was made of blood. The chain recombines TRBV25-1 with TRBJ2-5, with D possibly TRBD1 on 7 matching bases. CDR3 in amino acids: CASSETGEVETQYF. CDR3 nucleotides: TGTGCCAGCAGTGAAACAGGGGAGGTAGAGACCCAGTACTTC. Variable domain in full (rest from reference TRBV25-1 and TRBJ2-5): EADIYQTPRYLVIGTGKKITLECSQTMGHDKMYWYQQDPGMELHLIHYSYGVNSTEKGDLSSESTVSRIRTEHFPLTLESARPSHTSQYLCASSETGEVETQYFGPGTRLLVL.